This TCR beta chain was profiled in a study of blood T cell repertoires in COVID-19. CDR1 and CDR2 from the germline V gene are MNHEY and SMNVEV (reference sequence). V lost 6 bases and J lost 4; bases outside the gene matches: 12. The CDR3 extends over 16 amino acids. As processed by the authors: Amplifying reference gene primers gave estimates of nucleated cell counts. Profiled with immunoSEQ multiplex PCR; TCRdb holds only in-frame clones, not every one. The DNA was the basis for D and trimming; V, J and clone size are from that table. The data contain 300,000 to 350,000 clones, around 87% of them singletons.

The V gene is TRBV27, the J gene TRBJ2-7; 10 bases fit TRBD1. Sequencing was carried out using PBMCs or T cells enriched from blood (not recorded which). The TCR comes from a woman in her late teens or twenties with acute COVID-19. The CDR3 region has the DNA TGTGCCAGCAGCCCCATCGGGTGGACAGGGGGGTACGAGCAGTACTTC. Amino acid sequence: CASSPIGWTGGYEQYF.